This TCR beta chain was retrieved from a study of STAT5B mutations in CD4+ large granular lymphocyte leukemia. The V and J ends lost 4 bases and 2 bases respectively, with 13 bases between them. The CDR3 has 15 amino acids. CDR1 is LNHDA, CDR2 SQIVND, per germline (reference sequence). TCRdb keeps only in-frame clones here, not all; method: immunoSEQ multiplex PCR. The profile shows 30,000 or so clones, roughly 80% of them singletons. The receptor was derived from a human donor in good health. This rearrangement joins TRBV19 to TRBJ2-3, with D perhaps assigned TRBD1 or TRBD2 (5 bases each). The sequenced sample was CD4+ T cells from blood buffy coats. The CDR3 DNA reads as TGTGCCAGTAGTACGGGGCGGCTTAACACAGATACGCAGTATTTT. It codes for CASSTGRLNTDTQYF.